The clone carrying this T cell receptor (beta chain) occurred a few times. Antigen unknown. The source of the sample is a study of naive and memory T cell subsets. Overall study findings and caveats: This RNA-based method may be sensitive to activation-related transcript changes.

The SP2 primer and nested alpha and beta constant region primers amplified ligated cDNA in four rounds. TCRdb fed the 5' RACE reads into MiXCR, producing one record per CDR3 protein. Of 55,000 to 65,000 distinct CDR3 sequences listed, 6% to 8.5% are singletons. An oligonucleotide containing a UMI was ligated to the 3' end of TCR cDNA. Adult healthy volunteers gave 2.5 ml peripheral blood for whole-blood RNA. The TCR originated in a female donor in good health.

The CDR3 reads CSVGVTGELFF. In DNA form, the CDR3 reads TGCAGCGTTGGGGTCACCGGGGAGCTGTTTTTT. The rearrangement uses TRBV29-1 and TRBJ2-2; no firm D call. The CDR3 loop spans 11 amino acids. Germline V lookup: CDR1 SQVTM, CDR2 ANQGSEA. V shed 4 bases and J shed 4 bases, with 4 bases lying between them.